This T cell receptor (beta chain) was recovered during a study of T cells in Graves' hyperthyroidism and ophthalmopathy (dated by TCRdb to the late 2010s). Regarding the study in general: To identify TCR V-J signatures that set the groups apart, the researchers used a discovery cohort of 100 or so patients, made up of 43 with Graves' ophthalmopathy and about 59 with stable Graves' hyperthyroidism. Whether ophthalmopathy could be predicted prospectively was tested in an independent validation cohort made up of under 20 hyperthyroidism patients plus 17 patients who later progressed to ophthalmopathy. For training and testing, the 110 or so patients in the discovery cohort were randomly divided in a 7:3 ratio. Thyroid tissue and blood T-cell repertoires from more than 5 Graves' hyperthyroidism patients were also compared in the study. Once sampling was done, hyperthyroidism patients were given methimazole at a starting dose of 30 mg daily, whereas ophthalmopathy patients were given high-dose intravenous methylprednisolone. TCR Vbeta CDR3 sequencing of 140 or so peripheral blood samples (fewer than 45 ophthalmopathy, approximately 80 hyperthyroidism and around 17 progressor patients) is reported in the paper. The investigation overall reported the following: Most expanded thyroid clonotypes (frequency above 0.001) were also detected in blood, suggesting blood repertoires may reflect thyroid immune responses. Sample size was not statistically predetermined, and investigators were not blinded to group allocation. In validation, progression to ophthalmopathy was predicted by the model with 70.59% sensitivity and 72% to 85% specificity, a median of approximately 7.1 months before onset. Ophthalmopathy was separated from stable hyperthyroidism by a 13 V-J signature model, with approximately 86% sensitivity and approximately 81% specificity obtained in cross-validation and 80%/75% obtained in testing.

Concerning this clonotype itself: Its binding antigen is unknown. The CDR3 carries no conserved terminal phenylalanine or tryptophan, so it likely arises from a read error.

The TCR beta CDR3 regions were amplified from RNA transcripts. For the first round of RT-PCR on the TCR CDR3, the HTBI primer set was used together with the Qiagen OneStep RT-PCR kit. The libraries were constructed in a second round of multiplex PCR and then size-selected and purified. The libraries were sequenced on an Illumina HiSeq2000 using paired-end 100 bp reads. Per the source publication's procedure: SOAPnuke was used to process the raw data, throwing out any read that contained adapters or uncalled bases, had a mean Phred below 15, or lacked an exact constant-primer or identifier match. COPE v1.2.5 was used to merge the high-quality paired reads, and each unique nucleotide sequence was defined as a clonotype. MiTCR v1.1 was used to align clonotypes to the IMGT TRBV, TRBD and TRBJ reference segments. The analysis was restricted to V-J combinations with a frequency above 0.0001, which together covered 99% to 99.2% of the repertoires. The TCS score was defined as the ratio of F50 (clonal expansion) to E x V (chaos), calculated using BLOSUM62-based TCRdist between CDR3 peptides within each V-J. Welch's t-statistics and random forest reduced fewer than 600 V-J features to under 15, which were used in a naive Bayes classifier (R e1071). The similarity between thyroid and blood repertoires was quantified using the Morisita-Horn index. TCRdb redid the processing of the public reads, applying fastp at Q25 and MiXCR, and retained in-frame beta chains. All rows with the same CDR3 protein become a single entry with the most common DNA and genes. These V and J calls derive from TCRdb rather than the authors' analysis. For this sample the table gives fewer than 650,000 distinct CDR3 sequences, of which 40% to 55% were detected only once. The ten biggest clones cover about 40% of the sample.

The junction carries 10 bases between V and J, which are trimmed by 5 bases and 3 bases respectively. The germline V gene provides CDR1 SGHVS and CDR2 FNYEAQ. The CDR3 adds up to 13 amino acids, both ends counted. This entry keeps only the CDR3 DNA: 39 bases, framed from base 1. Exclusion was applied to patients with uncontrolled infections, other autoimmune diseases, pregnancy or lactation. Clinical symptoms, serum thyroxine and TRAb, thyroid ultrasound, and orbital computed tomography formed the basis for the diagnoses. Total RNA was extracted with Trizol reagent, and quality was checked on an Agilent 2100 Bioanalyzer.

The receptor was derived from an adult woman with Graves' disease, either hyperthyroidism or ophthalmopathy (not recorded which). The specimen was peripheral blood or thyroid tissue (not recorded which). The receptor chain draws on TRBV7-6 and TRBJ1-1; the D gene cannot be resolved reliably. The CDR3: CASSRPRDTEAFL. The bases read TGTGCCAGCAGCCGACCCCGGGACACTGAAGCTTTCCTT.